Listed below are T cell receptor beta chains from one sample, sequenced in a study of control samples from healthy donors and cancer patients. Sequencing used immunoSEQ multiplex PCR; TCRdb keeps in-frame clones, though not all of them. Of some 120,000 clones detected, approximately 90% appear once; the ten largest clones hold around 2.5%. Sequenced input: blood. The source is a man younger than 30 in good health. The CDR3 runs from the conserved cysteine through the conserved F or W. D genes are given only for firm matches. Some rows mark clone size as missing; the rest say once, few, many or name a class of expanded clone.

clone size	CDR3 length	V gene	J gene	D gene	CDR3 protein	CDR3 DNA
NA	15	TRBV6-2/TRBV6-3	TRBJ1-5	NA	CASSYHSGGNQPQHF	TGTGCCAGCAGTTACCATTCAGGGGGCAATCAGCCCCAGCATTTT
once	14	TRBV28	TRBJ2-3	NA	CASSLGDVTDTQYF	TGTGCCAGCAGTTTAGGGGACGTCACAGATACGCAGTATTTT
NA	13	TRBV29-1	TRBJ1-1	TRBD1	CSVRQGLNTEAFF	TGCAGCGTGCGACAGGGATTGAACACTGAAGCTTTCTTT
once	17	TRBV10-1	TRBJ2-2	NA	CASSAALGQVGFGELFF	TGCGCCAGCAGTGCTGCCCTAGGTCAGGTTGGCTTCGGGGAGCTGTTTTTT
NA	15	TRBV30	TRBJ1-1	NA	CAWSPAGLLNTEAFF	TGTGCCTGGAGTCCCGCAGGTCTGCTGAACACTGAAGCTTTCTTT
NA	14	TRBV2	TRBJ1-4	NA	CASSSRPTNEKLFF	TGTGCCAGCAGTTCCAGGCCAACTAATGAAAAACTGTTTTTT
NA	12	TRBV18	TRBJ1-1	NA	CASSPRDGEAFF	TGTGCCAGCTCACCTAGGGACGGTGAAGCTTTCTTT
NA	14	TRBV30	TRBJ1-2	NA	CAWSVSGGNYGYTF	TGTGCCTGGAGTGTATCTGGGGGCAACTATGGCTACACCTTC
few	13	TRBV6-5	TRBJ1-6	NA	CASVGQLNSPLHF	TGTGCCAGCGTTGGACAGCTAAATTCACCCCTCCACTTT
NA	15	TRBV7-2	TRBJ2-1	NA	CASSLVASDYNEQFF	TGTGCCAGCAGCTTAGTGGCTAGCGACTACAATGAGCAGTTCTTC
NA	16	TRBV28	TRBJ1-6	NA	CASSPLGSSYNSPLHF	TGTGCCAGCAGCCCACTGGGGAGCTCCTATAATTCACCCCTCCACTTT
NA	17	TRBV6-1	TRBJ2-3	NA	CASSEIGPITSTDTQYF	TGTGCCAGCAGTGAAATAGGGCCCATCACTAGCACAGATACGCAGTATTTT
NA	17	TRBV10-3	TRBJ2-3	TRBD2	CAISDPTSGRSADTQYF	TGTGCCATCAGTGACCCAACTAGCGGGAGGTCCGCAGATACGCAGTATTTT
NA	13	TRBV25-1	TRBJ1-2	NA	CASSESLFYGYTF	TGTGCCAGCAGTGAATCGCTCTTCTATGGCTACACCTTC
NA	15	TRBV7-2	TRBJ2-3	TRBD2	CASSFPTSGTDTQYF	TGTGCCAGCAGCTTTCCGACTAGCGGCACAGATACGCAGTATTTT
NA	14	TRBV19	TRBJ1-6	TRBD1	CASSPRQGESPLHF	TGTGCCAGTAGTCCCCGACAGGGAGAGTCACCCCTCCACTTT
NA	15	TRBV5-1	TRBJ2-2	NA	CASSLATGNTGELFF	TGCGCCAGCAGCTTGGCGACAGGGAACACCGGGGAGCTGTTTTTT
medium-sized	15	TRBV19	TRBJ1-2	TRBD1	CASSTFGQGNYGYTF	TGTGCCAGTAGTACCTTCGGACAGGGAAACTATGGCTACACCTTC
NA	13	TRBV29-1	TRBJ1-6	NA	CSARDNYNSPLHF	TGCAGCGCCCGGGACAACTATAATTCACCCCTCCACTTT
NA	15	TRBV27	TRBJ2-5	TRBD2	CASSGLAGGTETQYF	TGTGCCAGCAGCGGACTAGCGGGGGGGACAGAGACCCAGTACTTC
NA	14	TRBV3-1/TRBV3-2	TRBJ2-1	TRBD2	CASSQLAGENEQFF	TGTGCCAGCAGCCAACTAGCGGGGGAAAATGAGCAGTTCTTC
NA	15	TRBV5-4	TRBJ1-1	NA	CASSLVSRGGSEAFF	TGTGCCAGCAGCTTGGTTTCCAGGGGCGGGAGTGAAGCTTTCTTT
NA	17	TRBV4-2	TRBJ2-7	TRBD1	CASSRATVGQGAHEQYF	TGTGCCAGCAGCCGGGCAACTGTCGGACAGGGGGCTCACGAGCAGTACTTC
NA	12	TRBV28	TRBJ1-2	NA	CASSLIVGPDTF	TGTGCCAGCAGTCTAATTGTAGGACCGGACACCTTC
NA	18	TRBV28	TRBJ2-3	TRBD2	CASSLATSGRASTDTQYF	TGTGCCAGCAGTTTAGCCACTAGCGGGAGGGCTAGCACAGATACGCAGTATTTT
NA	16	TRBV9	TRBJ1-1	TRBD1	CASSGELQGAVTEAFF	TGTGCCAGCAGCGGAGAACTACAGGGGGCGGTCACTGAAGCTTTCTTT
NA	16	TRBV7-3	TRBJ2-2	TRBD2	CASSPRTSPNTGELFF	TGTGCCAGCAGCCCCCGGACTAGTCCGAACACCGGGGAGCTGTTTTTT
once	16	TRBV4-1	TRBJ2-3	TRBD2	CASSPNLAGELDTQYF	TGCGCCAGCAGCCCAAACCTAGCGGGAGAACTAGATACGCAGTATTTT
NA	14	TRBV7-2	TRBJ1-1	NA	CASSSMGTNTEAFF	TGTGCCAGCAGCTCCATGGGGACGAACACTGAAGCTTTCTTT
NA	16	TRBV7-9	TRBJ2-3	TRBD2	CASSLRTSGNTDTQYF	TGTGCCAGCAGCCTCCGGACTAGCGGGAATACAGATACGCAGTATTTT
NA	10	TRBV28	TRBJ1-1	NA	CASSKGEAFF	TGTGCCAGCAGTAAAGGGGAGGCTTTCTTT
NA	14	TRBV6-2/TRBV6-3	TRBJ2-3	NA	CASSLRGYTDTQYF	TGTGCCAGCAGCCTCCGGGGGTACACAGATACGCAGTATTTT
NA	15	TRBV7-6	TRBJ2-7	TRBD2	CASSLGGLDSDEQYF	TGTGCCAGCAGCTTAGGGGGACTAGACTCCGACGAGCAGTACTTC
NA	14	TRBV7-9	TRBJ2-7	NA	CASSFAGKSGEQYF	TGTGCCAGCAGCTTCGCCGGCAAATCGGGGGAGCAGTACTTC
NA	15	TRBV5-1	TRBJ2-2	NA	CASSLGNRDTGELFF	TGCGCCAGCAGCCTGGGCAACAGGGACACCGGGGAGCTGTTTTTT
few	11	TRBV6-5	TRBJ1-2	NA	CASWRVFGYTF	TGTGCCAGCTGGAGAGTGTTTGGCTACACCTTC
NA	17	TRBV5-8	TRBJ1-1	NA	CASSPPRGGGHASEAFF	TGTGCCAGCAGCCCCCCGCGGGGGGGAGGGCACGCGTCGGAAGCTTTCTTT
NA	13	TRBV5-1	TRBJ1-1	NA	CASSLGGGTEAFF	TGCGCCAGCAGCTTGGGTGGTGGCACTGAAGCTTTCTTT
NA	13	TRBV29-1	TRBJ1-5	TRBD1	CSVEQGAGQPQHF	TGCAGCGTCGAACAGGGGGCTGGGCAGCCCCAGCATTTT
NA	11	TRBV30	TRBJ1-1	NA	CAWSALTAAFF	TGTGCCTGGAGTGCCCTCACGGCCGCTTTCTTT
NA	22	TRBV21-1	TRBJ2-2	NA	CASSKIGGLPGQPRPNTGELFF	TGTGCCAGCAGCAAAATTGGTGGTCTCCCGGGACAGCCAAGGCCTAACACCGGGGAGCTGTTTTTT
NA	12	TRBV2	TRBJ1-1	NA	CASSVRGTEAFF	TGTGCCAGCAGTGTTCGGGGGACTGAAGCTTTCTTT
NA	12	TRBV3-1/TRBV3-2	TRBJ1-2	NA	CASSPQGNGYTF	TGTGCCAGCAGCCCCCAGGGAAATGGCTACACCTTC
NA	13	TRBV28	TRBJ1-5	TRBD1	CASSSTGGQPQHF	TGTGCCAGCAGTTCTACAGGGGGCCAGCCCCAGCATTTT
NA	16	TRBV7-8	TRBJ2-7	NA	CASSRPPFGGDYEQYF	TGTGCCAGCAGCCGACCCCCTTTCGGGGGAGATTACGAGCAGTACTTC
NA	15	TRBV6-5	TRBJ2-7	TRBD1	CASSTDRGIHYEQYF	TGTGCCAGCAGTACTGACAGGGGGATACACTACGAGCAGTACTTC
few	13	TRBV9	TRBJ2-2	NA	CASSYDATGELFF	TGTGCCAGCAGCTATGACGCAACCGGGGAGCTGTTTTTT
NA	13	TRBV7-9	TRBJ2-5	NA	CASSSPAGETQYF	TGTGCCAGCAGCTCCCCCGCGGGAGAGACCCAGTACTTC
NA	15	TRBV4-3	TRBJ2-5	TRBD1	CASSQGTGVQETQYF	TGCGCCAGCAGCCAAGGGACAGGGGTACAAGAGACCCAGTACTTC
NA	13	TRBV19	TRBJ2-2	NA	CASMGGIGGELFF	TGTGCCAGTATGGGGGGAATTGGCGGGGAGCTGTTTTTT
once	14	TRBV5-1	TRBJ2-2	TRBD1	CASSTDRGPGELFF	TGCGCCAGCAGCACCGACAGGGGGCCCGGGGAGCTGTTTTTT
NA	14	TRBV10-3	TRBJ2-7	NA	CAISEPVSGYEQYF	TGTGCCATCAGTGAGCCCGTCTCGGGCTACGAGCAGTACTTC
NA	14	TRBV28	TRBJ1-5	NA	CASSFGMRTQPQHF	TGTGCCAGCAGTTTCGGCATGCGCACGCAGCCCCAGCATTTT
NA	14	TRBV11-2	TRBJ1-1	NA	CASSPDRLNTEAFF	TGTGCCAGCAGCCCCGACAGGCTTAACACTGAAGCTTTCTTT